These 9 T cell receptor beta chains share one sample of origin, sequenced in a study of graft-versus-host responses after intestinal transplantation. Assay used: immunoSEQ multiplex PCR; TCRdb lists only in-frame clones, some missing. The table lists approximately 85,000 clones, 90% to 95% of them singletons. Antigens of these TCRs are unknown. This sample comprised unstimulated CD8+ T cells sorted from spleen or lymph node cells, obtained before transplant. The receptors were gathered from a human donor who was the organ donor for an intestinal transplant.

The chain has TRBV9 and TRBJ2-5; perhaps TRBD1 as D (6 bases). Germline CDR1 reads SGDLS; CDR2 reads YYNGEE. Deletions cut 0 bases from V and 0 bases from J, with 15 bases between. The CDR3 sequence is 17 residues long. The CDR3 reads CASSVGFWGTYQETQYF. The DNA of the CDR3 is TGTGCCAGCAGCGTAGGATTCTGGGGGACATACCAAGAGACCCAGTACTTC.

The chain links TRBV9 to TRBJ1-2, with D unresolved. The ends were cut back, 7 bases at V and 0 bases at J, with 19 bases in the middle. The CDR3 loop spans 16 amino acids. Germline CDR1 SGDLS, CDR2 YYNGEE. The CDR3: CASSSPINTSNYGYTF. The DNA of the CDR3 is TGTGCCAGCTCCTCTCCGATTAACACGTCTAACTATGGCTACACCTTC.

The rearrangement joins TRBV27 to TRBJ1-4; the D gene is possibly TRBD1 (6 bases). Per germline, CDR1 MNHEY and CDR2 SMNVEV (reference sequence). The length of the CDR3 is 14 residues. Deletions cut 4 bases from V and 7 bases from J, with 13 bases between. The CDR3 bases are TGTGCCAGCAGTTCACTGGGGGCAGGTGAAAAACTGTTTTTT. This gives the protein CASSSLGAGEKLFF.

The J gene is TRBJ2-7, the V gene TRBV7-9; TRBD2 matches at 7 bases. Trimming took 3 bases from V and 0 from J; bases not matched to a gene: 11. From germline, CDR1 is SEHNR and CDR2 FQNEAQ (reference sequence). This CDR3 spans 17 amino acids. This CDR3 is CASSFPTSGVSSYEQYF. The CDR3, as DNA: TGTGCCAGCAGCTTCCCTACCAGCGGGGTCTCCTCCTACGAGCAGTACTTC.

This chain links TRBV29-1 with TRBJ2-1, with 9 positions matching TRBD2. CDR3 length: 16 residues. The ends lost 4 bases at V and 3 bases at J; junction bases unmatched: 10. CDR1 is SQVTM and CDR2 is ANQGSEA in the germline V gene. CDR3 sequence (DNA): TGCAGCGTTGCAAGGGGTGGCGGGAGGGTCTACAATGAGCAGTTCTTC. Translation gives CSVARGGGRVYNEQFF.

The chain has TRBV19 and TRBJ2-3; 10 bases match TRBD2. The J segment lost 2 bases and the V segment lost 5 bases, leaving 4 bases of the junction unmatched. The CDR3 sequence is 15 residues long. The germline CDR1 and CDR2 sequences are LNHDA and SQIVND (reference sequence). The CDR3 loop is CASSLAGGFTDTQYF. The CDR3 DNA reads TGTGCCAGTAGTTTAGCGGGGGGCTTCACAGATACGCAGTATTTT.

V and J are TRBV27 and TRBJ1-2; 11 positions agree with TRBD1. CDR1 and CDR2 from the germline V gene are MNHEY and SMNVEV (reference sequence). The V gene end was trimmed by 7 bases and the J gene end by 8 bases; junction bases not matched to a gene: 9. This CDR3 is 14 amino acids long. The CDR3 reads CASKPGQGARGYTF. CDR3 in DNA: TGTGCCAGCAAGCCCGGACAGGGGGCGAGGGGCTACACCTTC.

In nucleotides, the CDR3 is TGTGCCAGCAGCTTAGAACTGCTAGCGGGCGAGCAGTTCTTC. It yields the protein CASSLELLAGEQFF. The chain combines TRBV7-3 with TRBJ2-1; 8 bases map to TRBD2. The J segment lost 10 bases and the V segment lost 2 bases, leaving 7 bases of the junction unmatched. CDR3 size: 14 residues. Germline assignment: CDR1 SGHTA and CDR2 FQGTGA.

A single count supports this clone. The V and J genes are TRBV6-6 and TRBJ2-5; unclear D gene. Germline CDR1 MNHNY, CDR2 SVGAGI (reference sequence). V was cut by 2 bases and J by 5 bases, with 12 bases left in between. The CDR3 contains 14 residues. The CDR3 sequence is CASSYTVPLETQYF. For the CDR3, the DNA is TGTGCCAGCAGTTACACAGTTCCCCTGGAGACCCAGTACTTC.